The next 13 T cell receptor beta chains were all read from a single sample in a study of Graves' ophthalmopathy and Graves' hyperthyroidism. Researchers took RNA transcripts and amplified TCR beta CDR3 regions from them. RT-PCR was first run with HTBI primers, then multiplex PCR in a second round. One entry per CDR3 protein, called by TCRdb with MiXCR from the multiplex PCR reads. Found here are 650,000 to 900,000 distinct CDR3 sequences, roughly 40% of them singletons; the top ten hold approximately 43%. Sequenced material: peripheral blood. The origin of the receptors is an adult man with Graves' ophthalmopathy.

Ten or more counts support this clonotype. The chain combines TRBV11-2 with TRBJ2-5; the D is unclear. The V and J ends lost 4 bases and 1 base respectively, with 13 bases between them. The germline gives CDR1 SGHAT, CDR2 FQNNGV. CDR3 length equals 15 residues. CDR3 in DNA: TGTGCCAGCAGCTCGTTAGTCCTCGGCCAAGAGACCCAGTACTTC. Translated, it gives CASSSLVLGQETQYF.

The rearrangement uses TRBV7-9 and TRBJ2-2; D uncertain. CDR3 length: 14 residues. Between the trimmed V and J ends, which lost 5 bases and 6 bases, there was a span of 13 bases. Germline-derived CDR1 and CDR2 are SEHNR and FQNEAQ (reference sequence). The CDR3 nucleotides are TGTGCCAGCAGCCAAGATTCCCGGGCCGGGGAGCTGTTTTTT. It is translated as CASSQDSRAGELFF.

In DNA, the CDR3 is TGCAGTGCTCGACCCTTGAGTAAGGCGAACACCGGGGAGCTGTTTTTT. Translated, it gives CSARPLSKANTGELFF. This chain uses TRBV20-1 with TRBJ2-2, with no clear D. The CDR3 loop spans 16 amino acids. Germline loops: CDR1 DFQATT, CDR2 SNEGSKA (reference sequence). V lost 5 bases and J 0 bases, leaving 16 bases between the germline ends.

There are a few counts of this clonotype. The chain carries TRBV6-1 and TRBJ2-7; 7 bases are a match to TRBD1. The CDR3 loop spans 16 amino acids. V was clipped by 5 bases and J by 4 bases; unmatched bases: 14. Germline V gives CDR1 MNHNS, CDR2 SASEGT. CDR3 in amino acids: CASSTKRPGQSYEQYF. The CDR3 DNA sequence: TGTGCCAGCAGTACTAAAAGGCCGGGACAGAGTTACGAGCAGTACTTC.

This clonotype was counted a few times. J is TRBJ1-4 and V is TRBV5-5, with 9 bases lining up with TRBD1. V was clipped by 4 bases and J by 5 bases; unmatched bases: 6. The CDR3 length is 15 residues. CDR1 and CDR2 (germline): SGHKS, YYEKEE (reference sequence). The CDR3 sequence is CASSRGTGQNEKLFF. The CDR3 bases are TGTGCCAGCAGCCGCGGGACAGGGCAAAATGAAAAACTGTTTTTT.

This clonotype was seen a few times. This sequence joins TRBV5-1 and TRBJ1-1; D is unresolved. Germline CDR1 is SGHRS and CDR2 is YFSETQ. This CDR3 comprises 14 residues. The V and J ends lost 5 bases and 3 bases respectively, with 14 bases between them. CDR3 in amino acids: CASRDVTIDTEAFF. The CDR3 DNA sequence: TGCGCCAGCAGGGATGTGACGATCGACACTGAAGCTTTCTTT.

Concerning this clonotype itself: A single base separates this from a much larger clone, so it may be a read error. The rearrangement uses TRBV2 and TRBJ1-2, with 8 bases identical to TRBD1. Per the germline V gene, CDR1 is SNHLY and CDR2 is FYNNEI. Losses at the gene ends were 6 bases for V and 12 bases for J; bases not matched to a gene: 18. There are 15 residues in the CDR3. The chain's CDR3 is CASSQGDRDRTRHTF. CDR3 in DNA: TGTGCCAGCAGCCAAGGGGACCGGGACAGGACCCGCCACACCTTC.

A few counts support this clonotype. The gene calls are TRBV20-1 and TRBJ2-5, with a possible D match to TRBD2 (6 bases). Trimming removed 0 bases from V and 2 bases from J, with 13 bases in between. Germline CDR1 reads DFQATT; CDR2 reads SNEGSKA (reference sequence). This CDR3 spans 15 amino acids. For the CDR3, the DNA is TGCAGTGCTAGAGATGGGGGAGGAGGTCAAGAGACCCAGTACTTC. This encodes CSARDGGGGQETQYF.

The chain combines TRBV25-1 with TRBJ2-2, with D possibly TRBD1 on 5 matching bases. Germline V gives CDR1 MGHDK, CDR2 SYGVNS. Trimming removed 6 bases from V and 4 bases from J, with 18 bases in between. The CDR3 consists of 16 residues. CDR3 nucleotides: TGTGCCAGCAGCCAGATCCAGGGTTCTAGCACCGGGGAGCTGTTTTTT. Amino acids: CASSQIQGSSTGELFF.

The rearrangement links TRBV2 to TRBJ1-2, with TRBD1 matching 9 bases. Germline assignment: CDR1 SNHLY and CDR2 FYNNEI. The CDR3 runs to 14 residues. Trimming at V came to 1 base and at J to 12 bases, leaving 9 bases not matched to a gene. The CDR3 sequence: CASSEEGQGIRNTF. CDR3 in DNA: TGTGCCAGCAGTGAAGAGGGACAGGGCATTAGGAACACCTTC.

On this clonotype: This may stem from a read error, because a much larger clone lies one nucleotide away. The V call is TRBV24-1, the J call TRBJ1-1, with D possibly being TRBD1 (6 bases). The CDR3 is 13 amino acids. Germline values: CDR1 KGHDR, CDR2 SFDVKD. This CDR3 is CATSEPGQTEASF. The CDR3 nucleotides read TGTGCCACCAGTGAACCAGGACAGACTGAAGCTTCCTTT.

J is TRBJ1-6 and V is TRBV6-6, with D maybe TRBD1 (6 bases). This CDR3 has 15 amino acids. V shed 6 bases and J shed 8 bases, with 17 bases lying between them. Germline CDR1 is MNHNY and CDR2 is SVGAGI (reference sequence). In nucleotides, the CDR3 is TGTGCCAGCAGCCAAGACTGGGACACATATTCACCCCTCCACTTT. It codes for CASSQDWDTYSPLHF.

V usage is TRBV19 and J usage is TRBJ2-5; 10 bases are shared with TRBD2. CDR1 is LNHDA, CDR2 SQIVND, per germline (reference sequence). CDR3 length: 19 residues. V trimming: 5 bases; J trimming: 2 bases; junction bases outside the gene matches: 17. The CDR3 nucleotides are TGTGCCAGTAGTGCCCACACGTATACTAGCGGGAAGGAACAAGAGACCCAGTACTTC. It specifies CASSAHTYTSGKEQETQYF.